Sequencing of this T cell receptor beta chain was carried out in a study of CD4 and CD8 cells across lung adenocarcinoma regions. TCRdb redid the calling of the PCR reads with MiXCR, one entry per CDR3 protein. Seen here are about 25,000 distinct CDR3 sequences, more than 45% observed once, and the top ten hold approximately 45%. Donors had localized lung adenocarcinoma, a non-small cell lung cancer. The germline gives CDR1 MNHNS, CDR2 SASEGT. This CDR3 region has 16 residues. The ends lost 8 bases at V and 8 bases at J; junction bases unmatched: 15. This clonotype was sampled from a male donor with lung adenocarcinoma. The CD4 and CD8 labels of this study may be unreliable. The chain has TRBV6-1 and TRBJ2-4; 10 nucleotides align to TRBD2. The sequenced material came from CD8+ T cells from the center of a lung tumor. The DNA of the CDR3 is TGTGCCAGCGGTGGAAGCGGGGGGGGCGACGAAGACATTCAGTACTTC. This sequence encodes CASGGSGGGDEDIQYF.